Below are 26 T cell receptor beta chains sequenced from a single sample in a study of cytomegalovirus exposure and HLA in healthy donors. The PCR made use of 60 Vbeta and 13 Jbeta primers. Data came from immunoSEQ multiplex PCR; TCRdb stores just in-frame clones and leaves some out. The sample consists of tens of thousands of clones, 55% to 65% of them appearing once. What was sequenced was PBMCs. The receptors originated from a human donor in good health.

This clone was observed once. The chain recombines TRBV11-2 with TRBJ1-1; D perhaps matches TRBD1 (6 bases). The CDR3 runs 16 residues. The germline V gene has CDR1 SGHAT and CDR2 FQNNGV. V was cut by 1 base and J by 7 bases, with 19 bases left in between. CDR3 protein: CASSLVQGGKDGEAFF. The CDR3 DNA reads TGTGCCAGCAGCTTAGTACAAGGGGGAAAGGATGGTGAAGCTTTCTTT.

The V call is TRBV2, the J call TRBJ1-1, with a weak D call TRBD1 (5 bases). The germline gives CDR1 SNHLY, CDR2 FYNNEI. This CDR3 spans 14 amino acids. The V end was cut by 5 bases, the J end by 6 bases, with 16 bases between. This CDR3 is CASSREGASSEAFF. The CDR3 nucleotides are TGTGCCAGCAGTAGGGAAGGGGCAAGCTCTGAAGCTTTCTTT.

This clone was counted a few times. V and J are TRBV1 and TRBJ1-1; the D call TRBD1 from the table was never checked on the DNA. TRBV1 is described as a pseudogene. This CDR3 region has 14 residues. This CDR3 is CTSSPQGKNTEAFF. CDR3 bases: TGCACCAGCAGCCCGCAGGGAAAAAACACTGAAGCTTTCTTT.

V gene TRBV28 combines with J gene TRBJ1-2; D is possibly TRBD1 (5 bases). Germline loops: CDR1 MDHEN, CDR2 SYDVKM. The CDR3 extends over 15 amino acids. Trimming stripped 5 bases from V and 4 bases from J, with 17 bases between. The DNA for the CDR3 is TGTGCCAGCAGTCCCCCCCAGGGCCAATTCTATGGCTACACCTTC. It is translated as CASSPPQGQFYGYTF.

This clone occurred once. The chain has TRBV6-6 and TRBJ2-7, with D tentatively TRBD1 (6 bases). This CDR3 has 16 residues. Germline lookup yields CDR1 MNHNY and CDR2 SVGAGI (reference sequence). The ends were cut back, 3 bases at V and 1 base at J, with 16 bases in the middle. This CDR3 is CASSYGRTVDSYEQYF. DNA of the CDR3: TGTGCCAGCAGTTATGGGCGGACAGTAGATTCCTACGAGCAGTACTTC.

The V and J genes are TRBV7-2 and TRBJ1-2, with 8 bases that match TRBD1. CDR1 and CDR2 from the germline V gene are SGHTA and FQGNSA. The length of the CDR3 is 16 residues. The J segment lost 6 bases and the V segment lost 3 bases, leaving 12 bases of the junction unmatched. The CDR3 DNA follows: TGTGCCAGCAGCTTGGCGTTAGGACAGGGCTGGGATGGCTACACCTTC. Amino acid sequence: CASSLALGQGWDGYTF.

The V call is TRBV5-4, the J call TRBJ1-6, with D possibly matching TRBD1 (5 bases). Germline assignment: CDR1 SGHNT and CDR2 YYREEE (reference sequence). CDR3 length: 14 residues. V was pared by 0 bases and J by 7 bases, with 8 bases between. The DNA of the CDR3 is TGTGCCAGCAGCTTGGACAGGTCCAATTCACCCCTCCACTTT. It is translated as CASSLDRSNSPLHF.

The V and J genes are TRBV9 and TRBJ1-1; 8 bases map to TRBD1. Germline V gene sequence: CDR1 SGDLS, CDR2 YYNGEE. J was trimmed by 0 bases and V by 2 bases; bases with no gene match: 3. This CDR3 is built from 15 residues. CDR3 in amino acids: CASSVTGGLNTEAFF. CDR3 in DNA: TGTGCCAGCAGCGTTACAGGGGGTCTGAACACTGAAGCTTTCTTT. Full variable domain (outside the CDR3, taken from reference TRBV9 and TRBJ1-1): DSGVTQTPKHLITATGQRVTLRCSPRSGDLSVYWYQQSLDQGLQFLIQYYNGEERAKGNILERFSAQQFPDLHSELNLSSLELGDSALYFCASSVTGGLNTEAFFGQGTRLTVV.

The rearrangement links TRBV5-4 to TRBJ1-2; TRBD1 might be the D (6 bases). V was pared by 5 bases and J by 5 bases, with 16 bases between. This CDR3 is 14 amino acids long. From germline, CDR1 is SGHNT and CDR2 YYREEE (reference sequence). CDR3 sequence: CASRLDRTRYGYTF. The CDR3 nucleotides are TGTGCCAGCAGGCTTGACAGGACCCGATATGGCTACACCTTC.

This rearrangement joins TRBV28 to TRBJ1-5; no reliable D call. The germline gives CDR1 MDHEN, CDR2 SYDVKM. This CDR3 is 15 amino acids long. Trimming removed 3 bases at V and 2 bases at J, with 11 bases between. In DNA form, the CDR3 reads TGTGCCAGCAGTTTGGGCTACCCTCGCAATCAGCCCCAGCATTTT. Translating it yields CASSLGYPRNQPQHF.

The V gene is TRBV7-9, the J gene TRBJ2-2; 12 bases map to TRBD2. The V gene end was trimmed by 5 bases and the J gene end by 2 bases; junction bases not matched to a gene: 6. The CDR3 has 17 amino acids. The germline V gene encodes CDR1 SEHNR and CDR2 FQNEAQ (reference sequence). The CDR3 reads CASSPRLAGANTGELFF. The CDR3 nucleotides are TGTGCCAGCAGCCCTCGACTAGCGGGGGCCAACACCGGGGAGCTGTTTTTT.

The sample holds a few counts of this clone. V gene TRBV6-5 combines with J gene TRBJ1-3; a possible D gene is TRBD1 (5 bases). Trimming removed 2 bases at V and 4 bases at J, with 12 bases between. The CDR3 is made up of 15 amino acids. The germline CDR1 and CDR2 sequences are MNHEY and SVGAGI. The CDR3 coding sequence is TGTGCCAGCAGTTACGGGGGGGGTTCAGGAAACACCATATATTTT. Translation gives CASSYGGGSGNTIYF.

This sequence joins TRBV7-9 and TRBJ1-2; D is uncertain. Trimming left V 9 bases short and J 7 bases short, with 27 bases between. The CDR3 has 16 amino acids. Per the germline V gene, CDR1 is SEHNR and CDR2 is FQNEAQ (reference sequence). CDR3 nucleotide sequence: TGTGCCAGGCCGTCATCGGTGCCGTCCCCGGGTTGTGGCTACACCTTC. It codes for CARPSSVPSPGCGYTF. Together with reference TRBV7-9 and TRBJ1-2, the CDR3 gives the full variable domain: DTGVSQNPRHKITKRGQNVTFRCDPISEHNRLYWYRQTLGQGPEFLTYFQNEAQLEKSRLLSDRFSAERPKGSFSTLEIQRTEQGDSAMYLCARPSSVPSPGCGYTFGSGTRLTVV.

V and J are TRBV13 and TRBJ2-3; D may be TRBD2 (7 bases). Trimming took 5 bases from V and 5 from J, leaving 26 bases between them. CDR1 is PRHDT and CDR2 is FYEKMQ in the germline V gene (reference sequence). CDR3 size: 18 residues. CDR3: CASSKTQTSGGSGDTQYF. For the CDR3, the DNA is TGTGCCAGCAGCAAAACCCAAACTTCGGGGGGCTCTGGAGATACGCAGTATTTT.

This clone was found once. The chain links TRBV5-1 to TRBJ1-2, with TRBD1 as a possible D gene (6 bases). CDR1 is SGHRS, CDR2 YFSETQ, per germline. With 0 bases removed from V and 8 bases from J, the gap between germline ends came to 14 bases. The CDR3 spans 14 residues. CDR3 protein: CASSLVPGEGGYTF. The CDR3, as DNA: TGCGCCAGCAGCTTGGTCCCAGGGGAAGGCGGCTACACCTTC. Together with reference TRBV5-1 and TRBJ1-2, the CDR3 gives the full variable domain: KAGVTQTPRYLIKTRGQQVTLSCSPISGHRSVSWYQQTPGQGLQFLFEYFSETQRNKGNFPGRFSGRQFSNSRSEMNVSTLELGDSALYLCASSLVPGEGGYTFGSGTRLTVV.

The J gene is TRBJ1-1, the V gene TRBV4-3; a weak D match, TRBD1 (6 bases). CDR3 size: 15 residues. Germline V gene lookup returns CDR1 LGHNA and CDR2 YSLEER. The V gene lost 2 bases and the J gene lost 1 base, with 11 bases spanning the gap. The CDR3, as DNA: TGCGCCAGCAGCCAACCGGGACACCCGAACACTGAAGCTTTCTTT. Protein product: CASSQPGHPNTEAFF.

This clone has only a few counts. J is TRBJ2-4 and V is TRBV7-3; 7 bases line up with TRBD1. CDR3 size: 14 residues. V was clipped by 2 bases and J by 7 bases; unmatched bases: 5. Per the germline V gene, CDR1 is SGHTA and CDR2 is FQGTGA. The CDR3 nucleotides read TGTGCCAGCAGCTTATCCGTACAGGGGAACATTCAGTACTTC. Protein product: CASSLSVQGNIQYF.

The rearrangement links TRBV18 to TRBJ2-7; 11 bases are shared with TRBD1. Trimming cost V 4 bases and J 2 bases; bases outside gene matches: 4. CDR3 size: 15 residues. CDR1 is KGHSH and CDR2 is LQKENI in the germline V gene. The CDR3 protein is CASSRDRGNTYEQYF. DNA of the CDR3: TGTGCCAGCTCACGGGACAGGGGGAATACCTACGAGCAGTACTTC.

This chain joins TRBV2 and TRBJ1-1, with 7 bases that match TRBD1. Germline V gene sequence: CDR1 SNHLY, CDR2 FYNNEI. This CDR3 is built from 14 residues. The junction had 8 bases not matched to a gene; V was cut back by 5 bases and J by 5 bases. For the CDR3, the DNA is TGTGCCAGCAGTTCACAGGGGTTAGGGACTGAAGCTTTCTTT. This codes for CASSSQGLGTEAFF.

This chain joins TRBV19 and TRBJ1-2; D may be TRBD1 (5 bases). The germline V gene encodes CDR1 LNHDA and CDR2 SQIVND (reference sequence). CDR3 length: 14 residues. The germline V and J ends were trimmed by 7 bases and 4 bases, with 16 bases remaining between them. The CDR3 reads CASTPREGLYGYTF. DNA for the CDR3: TGTGCCAGTACCCCCCGGGAGGGACTCTATGGCTACACCTTC.

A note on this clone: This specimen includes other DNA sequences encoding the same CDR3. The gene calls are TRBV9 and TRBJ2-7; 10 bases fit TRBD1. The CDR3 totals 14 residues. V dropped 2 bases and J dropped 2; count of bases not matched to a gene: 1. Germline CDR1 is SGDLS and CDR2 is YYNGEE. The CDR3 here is CASSVGQGAYEQYF. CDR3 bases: TGTGCCAGCAGCGTTGGACAGGGGGCCTACGAGCAGTACTTC.

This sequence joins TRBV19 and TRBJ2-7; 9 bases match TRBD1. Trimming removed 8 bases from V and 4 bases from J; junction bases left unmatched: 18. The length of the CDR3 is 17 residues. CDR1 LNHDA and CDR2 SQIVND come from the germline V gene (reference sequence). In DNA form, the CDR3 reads TGTGCCAGTGCCCCGACTGAACAGGGGGCGAAATTATACGAGCAGTACTTC. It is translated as CASAPTEQGAKLYEQYF.

CDR3 residues: CASSWTGTGGNEQYF. DNA of the CDR3: TGTGCCAGCAGCTGGACCGGGACAGGGGGTAACGAGCAGTACTTC. The chain uses TRBV5-6 and TRBJ2-7, with 11 bases lining up with TRBD1. Germline V lookup: CDR1 SGHDT, CDR2 YYEEEE. J was trimmed by 5 bases and V by 3 bases; bases with no gene match: 7. CDR3 size: 15 residues.

CDR3 in DNA: TGCGCCAGCAGCTTGGCCTTAGGGACAGGGCCTTACGAGCAGTACTTC. Translating gives CASSLALGTGPYEQYF. J is TRBJ2-7 and V is TRBV5-1, with 9 nucleotides matching TRBD1. The germline CDR1 and CDR2 sequences are SGHRS and YFSETQ. With 0 bases clipped from V and 4 bases from J, the junction kept 8 bases outside the gene matches. The CDR3 is 16 residues long.

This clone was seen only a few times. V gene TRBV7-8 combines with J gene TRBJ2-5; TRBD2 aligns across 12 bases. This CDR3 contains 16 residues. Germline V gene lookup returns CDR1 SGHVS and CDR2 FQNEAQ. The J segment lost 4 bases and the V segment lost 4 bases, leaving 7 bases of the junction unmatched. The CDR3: CASSSTSGGHRETQYF. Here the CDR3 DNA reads TGTGCCAGCAGCTCGACTAGCGGGGGCCACCGAGAGACCCAGTACTTC.

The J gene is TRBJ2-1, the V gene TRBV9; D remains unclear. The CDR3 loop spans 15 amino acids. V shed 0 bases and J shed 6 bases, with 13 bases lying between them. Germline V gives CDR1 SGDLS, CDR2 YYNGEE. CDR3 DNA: TGTGCCAGCAGCGTAGATGTATCACTCGGCAATGAGCAGTTCTTC. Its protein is CASSVDVSLGNEQFF.